Below, 15 T cell receptor beta chains from the same sample are listed, as sequenced in a study of chemoradiotherapy in HPV16-positive cancers. Clones were sequenced by immunoSEQ multiplex PCR, and TCRdb holds only the in-frame ones, with some missing. The table records about 5,000 clones, around 79% of them present only once. Sequencing used tumor tissue, obtained from a patient who underwent chemoradiotherapy. These receptors originate from a human donor with HPV-associated anogenital cancer.

The rearrangement links TRBV11-2 to TRBJ1-1, with D perhaps TRBD1 (6 bases). This CDR3 has 14 residues. V gave up 0 bases and J gave up 3 bases, with 8 bases separating them. Germline CDR1 is SGHAT and CDR2 is FQNNGV. The DNA for the CDR3 is TGTGCCAGCAGCTTAGACGGACAGTACACTGAAGCTTTCTTT. Translating it yields CASSLDGQYTEAFF.

V usage is TRBV2 and J usage is TRBJ2-5, with D maybe TRBD2 (6 bases). Trimming cost V 6 bases and J 0 bases, with 8 bases left between them. CDR3 size: 13 residues. CDR1 is SNHLY and CDR2 is FYNNEI in the germline V gene. CDR3 residues: CASSRDYQETQYF. DNA of the CDR3: TGTGCCAGCAGCCGGGACTACCAAGAGACCCAGTACTTC.

The chain is built from TRBV11-1 and TRBJ2-3, with 9 bases identical to TRBD2. The ends lost 4 bases at V and 2 bases at J; junction bases unmatched: 7. Germline V gene sequence: CDR1 SGHAT, CDR2 FQDESV (reference sequence). This CDR3 has 16 residues. CDR3 sequence (DNA): TGTGCCAGCAGCTCCCTGGGCGGGGGGGACACAGATACGCAGTATTTT. This sequence encodes CASSSLGGGDTDTQYF.

V and J are TRBV30 and TRBJ1-1, with 7 bases matching TRBD1. The CDR3 has 13 amino acids. Germline CDR1 and CDR2: GTSNPN and SVGIG (reference sequence). V lost 5 bases to trimming and J lost 3 bases; unmatched junction nucleotides: 6. In DNA form, the CDR3 reads TGTGCCTGGGCAGGGGGTTACGACACTGAAGCTTTCTTT. Translating gives CAWAGGYDTEAFF.

This clone was counted a single time. This chain joins TRBV7-9 and TRBJ2-5; D unclear. V lost 5 bases, J lost 3 bases, and 22 bases lay in between. CDR1 and CDR2 from the germline V gene are SEHNR and FQNEAQ (reference sequence). CDR3 length equals 17 residues. CDR3 coding DNA: TGTGCCAGCAGCCCCAGCAGGACGGCGATGATTAAAGAGACCCAGTACTTC. It is translated as CASSPSRTAMIKETQYF.

The chain combines TRBV7-2 with TRBJ2-7, with TRBD1 as a possible D gene (6 bases). Trimming pared 5 bases from V and 4 bases from J, leaving 18 bases between. Per germline, CDR1 SGHTA and CDR2 FQGNSA. This CDR3 region has 15 residues. CDR3: CASSDRQVGSYEQYF. CDR3 sequence (DNA): TGTGCCAGCAGCGACAGACAGGTGGGATCTTACGAGCAGTACTTC.

In DNA form, the CDR3 reads TGTGCCAGCAGCTTGGGACAGATCAATTCACCCCTCCACTTT. This translates into CASSLGQINSPLHF. This chain connects TRBV5-4 to TRBJ1-6, with a possible D match to TRBD1 (5 bases). The ends were cut back, 0 bases at V and 7 bases at J, with 8 bases in the middle. The CDR3 has 14 amino acids. CDR1 and CDR2 (germline): SGHNT, YYREEE (reference sequence).

The V call is TRBV6-5, the J call TRBJ2-1, with TRBD2 identical over 10 bases. CDR1 and CDR2 from the germline V gene are MNHEY and SVGAGI. This CDR3 has 14 residues. V was clipped by 7 bases and J by 9 bases; unmatched bases: 9. Here the CDR3 DNA reads TGTGCCAGCACATGGCTAGCGGGAGTAGGTGAGCAGTTCTTC. This codes for CASTWLAGVGEQFF.

This clone was detected only a few times. The CDR3 DNA reads TGTGCCAGCAGCCTGCAGACTAGCAGTATCCGCACAGATACGCAGTATTTT. Its translation is CASSLQTSSIRTDTQYF. The rearrangement uses TRBV14 and TRBJ2-3; TRBD2 matches 7 bases. The V segment lost 4 bases and the J segment 1 base; nucleotides outside the gene matches: 11. Germline values: CDR1 SGHDN, CDR2 FVKESK. CDR3 size: 17 residues.

A single count supports this clone. The chain has TRBV9 and TRBJ2-1; D perhaps matches TRBD2 (5 bases). Trimming took 3 bases from V and 6 from J, leaving 10 bases between them. The CDR3 is made up of 13 amino acids. Germline lookup yields CDR1 SGDLS and CDR2 YYNGEE. The CDR3 region is CASSERVRNEQFF. The CDR3 nucleotides read TGTGCCAGCAGCGAGAGGGTTCGCAATGAGCAGTTCTTC.

J is TRBJ2-1 and V is TRBV6-5; TRBD2 aligns across 10 bases. Germline V gives CDR1 MNHEY, CDR2 SVGAGI. V dropped 6 bases and J dropped 6; count of bases not matched to a gene: 5. The CDR3 runs 14 residues. CDR3 nucleotides: TGTGCCAGCAGCTCGACTAGCGGGCGCAATGAGCAGTTCTTC. This encodes CASSSTSGRNEQFF.

This clone has just a few counts. In DNA form, the CDR3 reads TGCGCCAGCAGCCAAGAGGGAAGCAGCTACAATGAGCAGTTCTTC. Protein sequence: CASSQEGSSYNEQFF. V and J are TRBV4-1 and TRBJ2-1; D ambiguous. Germline V lookup: CDR1 MGHRA, CDR2 YSYEKL. The CDR3 runs to 15 residues. Trimming took 0 bases from V and 3 from J, leaving 9 bases between them.

J is TRBJ1-6 and V is TRBV7-2, with a tentative D call TRBD1 (6 bases). CDR3 length equals 14 residues. Looked up from germline, CDR1 is SGHTA and CDR2 is FQGNSA. Trimming pared 2 bases from V and 6 bases from J, leaving 8 bases between. CDR3 residues: CASSLQGLNSPLHF. CDR3 nucleotides: TGTGCCAGCAGCTTACAGGGGCTTAATTCACCCCTCCACTTT. Full variable domain (remainder filled in from reference TRBV7-2 and TRBJ1-6): GAGVSQSPSNKVTEKGKDVELRCDPISGHTALYWYRQSLGQGLEFLIYFQGNSAPDKSGLPSDRFSAERTGGSVSTLTIQRTQQEDSAVYLCASSLQGLNSPLHFGNGTRLTVT.

The chain couples TRBV4-1 to TRBJ2-2; D is unresolved. This CDR3 contains 13 residues. The V gene's germline CDR1 is MGHRA and CDR2 YSYEKL. V was shortened by 4 bases and J by 4 bases, with 7 bases between the two germline ends. In DNA form, the CDR3 reads TGCGCCAGCAGCCTCTCTAGCACCGGGGAGCTGTTTTTT. It encodes CASSLSSTGELFF.

The chain has TRBV30 and TRBJ1-2; D unresolved. The V gene lost 0 bases and the J gene lost 5 bases, with 7 bases spanning the gap. Germline assignment: CDR1 GTSNPN and CDR2 SVGIG (reference sequence). The CDR3 is 12 residues long. As DNA, the CDR3 is TGTGCCTGGAGTGTAGGGAGGTATGGCTACACCTTC. Translation: CAWSVGRYGYTF.